These T cell receptor beta chains were read from a single sample in a study of Ad26.COV2.S vaccination and SARS-CoV-2 variants. Libraries were prepared by immunoSEQ multiplex PCR; TCRdb keeps only in-frame clonotypes and omits some of them. The sample records 330,000 or so clones, approximately 87% being singletons. The sequences come from peripheral blood, collected in a trial of Ad26.COV2.S vaccine versus placebo. These receptor sequences come from a person between 18 and 59 years old who received the Ad26.COV2.S COVID-19 vaccine or a placebo. Both conserved end residues are part of each CDR3. A D gene is named only where the DNA matches it firmly. The size of a clone is reported for some rows only, either as once, few or many, or as a class for expanded clones.

d_call: .; v_call: TRBV28; clone_size: once; j_call: TRBJ2-7; cdr3_nt: TGTGCCAGCAGTTTATATATGGGTAGCTACGAGCAGTACTTC; cdr3_aa: CASSLYMGSYEQYF
d_call: TRBD2; v_call: TRBV5-1; clone_size: .; j_call: TRBJ2-1; cdr3_nt: TGCGCCAGCAGCTTCATTGCTCTGGCTAGCGGGAACAATGAGCAGTTCTTC; cdr3_aa: CASSFIALASGNNEQFF
d_call: .; v_call: TRBV21-1; clone_size: .; j_call: TRBJ1-5; cdr3_nt: TGTGCCAGCAGCAAACTGAGGGTTTACAAGTTTTGTCAGCCCCAGCATTTT; cdr3_aa: CASSKLRVYKFCQPQHF
d_call: .; v_call: TRBV18; clone_size: .; j_call: TRBJ1-1; cdr3_nt: TGTGCCAGCTCACCCCAGCCCCGGAACCAGAACACTGAAGCTTTCTTT; cdr3_aa: CASSPQPRNQNTEAFF
d_call: .; v_call: TRBV6-5; clone_size: .; j_call: TRBJ2-3; cdr3_nt: TGTGCCAGCAGACAGGGTAATTATGCAGATACGCAGTATTTT; cdr3_aa: CASRQGNYADTQYF
d_call: .; v_call: TRBV7-9; clone_size: .; j_call: TRBJ1-1; cdr3_nt: TGTGCCAGCAGCCCCTGGGGGTTTAGAGTTCGAACTGAAGCTTTCTTT; cdr3_aa: CASSPWGFRVRTEAFF
d_call: .; v_call: TRBV6-2/TRBV6-3; clone_size: .; j_call: TRBJ2-1; cdr3_nt: TGTGCCAGCAGCCTACTGGATCAACTAGTGCCACTCTACAATGAGCAGTTCTTC; cdr3_aa: CASSLLDQLVPLYNEQFF
d_call: .; v_call: TRBV6-1; clone_size: few; j_call: TRBJ1-2; cdr3_nt: TGTGCCAGCAGTGACAGCCCAGCGGGTGGCTACACCTTC; cdr3_aa: CASSDSPAGGYTF
d_call: TRBD1; v_call: TRBV7-9; clone_size: .; j_call: TRBJ2-1; cdr3_nt: TGTGCCAGCAGCCCATGGACAGGGAACGTGCTCGGGCAGCAGTTCTTC; cdr3_aa: CASSPWTGNVLGQQFF
d_call: .; v_call: TRBV9; clone_size: many; j_call: TRBJ2-1; cdr3_nt: TGTGCCAGCAGCCCGGACACCCGCTCCTACAATGAGCAGTTCTTC; cdr3_aa: CASSPDTRSYNEQFF
d_call: .; v_call: TRBV27; clone_size: .; j_call: TRBJ1-6; cdr3_nt: TGTGCCAGCAGTTTAGCCCCGGACGTCCCTTCCTATTCACCCCTCCACTTT; cdr3_aa: CASSLAPDVPSYSPLHF
d_call: .; v_call: TRBV12-3/TRBV12-4; clone_size: .; j_call: TRBJ2-5; cdr3_nt: TGTGCCAGCATCCCGGGGGACCAAGAGACCCAGTACTTC; cdr3_aa: CASIPGDQETQYF
d_call: .; v_call: TRBV12-3/TRBV12-4; clone_size: .; j_call: TRBJ1-2; cdr3_nt: TGTGCCAGCAGGGACCGCGGACAGAGCTTGACCTTC; cdr3_aa: CASRDRGQSLTF
d_call: .; v_call: TRBV7-2; clone_size: .; j_call: TRBJ2-7; cdr3_nt: TGTGCCAGCAGCTTAGATCTGGACGGGGCTTTCTCCTACGAGCAGTACTTC; cdr3_aa: CASSLDLDGAFSYEQYF
d_call: .; v_call: TRBV25-1; clone_size: .; j_call: TRBJ1-4; cdr3_nt: TGTGCCAGCAGTGAATCGGGGCGGGGTAATGAAAAACTGTTTTTT; cdr3_aa: CASSESGRGNEKLFF
d_call: .; v_call: TRBV6-4; clone_size: .; j_call: TRBJ1-5; cdr3_nt: TGTGCCAGCAGTGTAATGGGGGGACGGCAGCCCCAGCATTTT; cdr3_aa: CASSVMGGRQPQHF
d_call: TRBD1; v_call: TRBV9; clone_size: .; j_call: TRBJ1-5; cdr3_nt: TGTGCCAGCAGCGTAGGGCAGGGGGCGTATAAAAATCAGCCCCAGCATTTT; cdr3_aa: CASSVGQGAYKNQPQHF
d_call: .; v_call: TRBV7-6; clone_size: few; j_call: TRBJ1-1; cdr3_nt: TGTGCCAGCAGCTTAGGAGAGAACACTGAAGCTTTCTTT; cdr3_aa: CASSLGENTEAFF
d_call: TRBD1; v_call: TRBV4-3; clone_size: .; j_call: TRBJ1-4; cdr3_nt: TGCGCCAGCAGCCAAGGGACGCCGGGACAGGGGAAGAATGAAAAACTGTTTTTT; cdr3_aa: CASSQGTPGQGKNEKLFF
d_call: .; v_call: TRBV19; clone_size: .; j_call: TRBJ1-1; cdr3_nt: TGTGCCAGTAGTATCTCGCTGGAAGCTTTCTTT; cdr3_aa: CASSISLEAFF
d_call: TRBD2; v_call: TRBV20-1; clone_size: once; j_call: TRBJ2-3; cdr3_nt: TGCAGTGCTAGTTACCACGGCGGGGGTTGGGGGGCAGATACGCAGTATTTT; cdr3_aa: CSASYHGGGWGADTQYF
d_call: .; v_call: TRBV7-3; clone_size: few; j_call: TRBJ2-2; cdr3_nt: TGTGCCAGCAGCTCCCTGGACTTATACACCGGGGAGCTGTTTTTT; cdr3_aa: CASSSLDLYTGELFF
d_call: .; v_call: TRBV9; clone_size: .; j_call: TRBJ1-3; cdr3_nt: TGTGCCAGCATGAGGTTTTGGTTT; cdr3_aa: CASMRFWF
d_call: .; v_call: TRBV27; clone_size: .; j_call: TRBJ2-1; cdr3_nt: TGTGCCAGCAGTTTAAGTTCCAGGAACTACAATGAGCAGTTCTTC; cdr3_aa: CASSLSSRNYNEQFF
d_call: .; v_call: TRBV7-9; clone_size: .; j_call: TRBJ2-3; cdr3_nt: TGTGCCAGCAGCTTAGTAGGTTTGGCAGATACGCAGTATTTT; cdr3_aa: CASSLVGLADTQYF
d_call: TRBD2; v_call: TRBV5-6; clone_size: few; j_call: TRBJ2-2; cdr3_nt: TGTGCCAGCAGCCCACTTAAGCGGGGGGACACCGGGGAGCTGTTTTTT; cdr3_aa: CASSPLKRGDTGELFF
d_call: .; v_call: TRBV11-3; clone_size: .; j_call: TRBJ2-2; cdr3_nt: TGTGCCAGCAGCCCTCTGAGGACCGGGGAGCTGTTTTTT; cdr3_aa: CASSPLRTGELFF
d_call: .; v_call: TRBV6-4; clone_size: .; j_call: TRBJ1-1; cdr3_nt: TGTGCCAGCAGTGACTCAACCCGTCGGGGTGGCGGCGCTTTCTTT; cdr3_aa: CASSDSTRRGGGAFF
d_call: .; v_call: TRBV18; clone_size: .; j_call: TRBJ2-5; cdr3_nt: TGTGCCAGCTCACCCCAATCCCAAGAGACCCAGTACTTC; cdr3_aa: CASSPQSQETQYF
d_call: .; v_call: TRBV4-3; clone_size: .; j_call: TRBJ1-6; cdr3_nt: TGCGCCAGCAGCCAAGATCAGGAGCTTTCACCCCTCCACTTT; cdr3_aa: CASSQDQELSPLHF
d_call: .; v_call: TRBV18; clone_size: .; j_call: TRBJ1-2; cdr3_nt: TGTGCCAGCTCACTACGGGGGCAGCCCATCATATCTAACTATGGCTACACCTTC; cdr3_aa: CASSLRGQPIISNYGYTF
d_call: .; v_call: TRBV27; clone_size: .; j_call: TRBJ2-3; cdr3_nt: TGTGCCAGCAGCCCCCCGGCTCCCGACACAGATACGCAGTATTTT; cdr3_aa: CASSPPAPDTDTQYF
d_call: TRBD2; v_call: TRBV7-2; clone_size: .; j_call: TRBJ2-1; cdr3_nt: TGTGCCAGCAGCTTAGACGTCGGGACTAGCTCCTACAATGAGCAGTTCTTC; cdr3_aa: CASSLDVGTSSYNEQFF
d_call: .; v_call: TRBV28; clone_size: .; j_call: TRBJ1-1; cdr3_nt: TGTGCCAGCAGTTTATTTACGGGGATGAACACTGAAGCTTTCTTT; cdr3_aa: CASSLFTGMNTEAFF
d_call: .; v_call: TRBV4-3; clone_size: .; j_call: TRBJ1-2; cdr3_nt: TGCGCCAGCAGCCAAGAGCGGATAGGAGACTATGGCTACACCTTC; cdr3_aa: CASSQERIGDYGYTF
d_call: TRBD1; v_call: TRBV30; clone_size: few; j_call: TRBJ1-4; cdr3_nt: TGTGCCTTCTCAGGGGGCGATAGGAAACTGTTTTTT; cdr3_aa: CAFSGGDRKLFF
d_call: .; v_call: TRBV24-1; clone_size: once; j_call: TRBJ2-3; cdr3_nt: TGTGCCACCAGTGGCGGGATCACAGATACGCAGTATTTT; cdr3_aa: CATSGGITDTQYF
d_call: .; v_call: TRBV11-2; clone_size: .; j_call: TRBJ1-2; cdr3_nt: TGTGCCAGCAGCCCCCGGCGGGGGGCCTTTGATGGCTACACCTTC; cdr3_aa: CASSPRRGAFDGYTF
d_call: .; v_call: TRBV21-1; clone_size: once; j_call: TRBJ1-3; cdr3_nt: TGTGCCAGCAGCAAAGGGCTTAGACCCTCTGGAAACACCATATATTTT; cdr3_aa: CASSKGLRPSGNTIYF
d_call: TRBD2; v_call: TRBV7-2; clone_size: .; j_call: TRBJ2-1; cdr3_nt: TGTGCCAGCAGCCCAGCAGGGACTAGCAGGGCTGAGCAGTTCTTC; cdr3_aa: CASSPAGTSRAEQFF
d_call: TRBD1; v_call: TRBV11-2; clone_size: .; j_call: TRBJ2-2; cdr3_nt: TGTGCCAGCAGCTTGGGACAGGGCCCCGGGGAGCTGTTTTTT; cdr3_aa: CASSLGQGPGELFF
d_call: .; v_call: TRBV18; clone_size: .; j_call: TRBJ1-5; cdr3_nt: TGTGCCAGCTCTCGGACTCTTAACAGTGAGCCCCAGCATTTT; cdr3_aa: CASSRTLNSEPQHF
d_call: TRBD1; v_call: TRBV27; clone_size: .; j_call: TRBJ1-6; cdr3_nt: TGTGCCAGCAGTTTAGGTGCCAGGGGGGGATCACCCCTCCACTTT; cdr3_aa: CASSLGARGGSPLHF
d_call: TRBD2; v_call: TRBV7-2; clone_size: .; j_call: TRBJ2-7; cdr3_nt: TGTGCCAGCAGCGCTCTAGCGGGCGGTGGTTACGAGCAGTACTTC; cdr3_aa: CASSALAGGGYEQYF
d_call: TRBD1; v_call: TRBV5-8; clone_size: .; j_call: TRBJ2-7; cdr3_nt: TGTGCCAGCAGCTTGGGGACAGGGGAGGTGCACGAGCAGTACTTC; cdr3_aa: CASSLGTGEVHEQYF
d_call: .; v_call: TRBV5-4; clone_size: .; j_call: TRBJ2-7; cdr3_nt: TGTGCCAGCCAGAGTGCTTGGGGGAGCTCCTACGAGCAGTACTTC; cdr3_aa: CASQSAWGSSYEQYF
d_call: TRBD1; v_call: TRBV10-3; clone_size: .; j_call: TRBJ1-1; cdr3_nt: TGTGCCATCAGTGGGGGACAGACGAACACTGAAGCTTTCTTT; cdr3_aa: CAISGGQTNTEAFF
d_call: .; v_call: TRBV7-2; clone_size: .; j_call: TRBJ2-2; cdr3_nt: TGTGCCAGCAGTAACCCCGGCATTACCGGGGAGCTGTTTTTT; cdr3_aa: CASSNPGITGELFF
d_call: .; v_call: TRBV6-4; clone_size: .; j_call: TRBJ2-1; cdr3_nt: TGTGCCAGCAGTGACAGGTTCACAAGGAGGAACAATGAGCAGTTCTTC; cdr3_aa: CASSDRFTRRNNEQFF
d_call: .; v_call: TRBV7-9; clone_size: .; j_call: TRBJ1-1; cdr3_nt: TGTGCCAGCAGCTTAGATTACAGCGAAGCTTTCTTT; cdr3_aa: CASSLDYSEAFF
d_call: .; v_call: TRBV5-3; clone_size: .; j_call: TRBJ1-1; cdr3_nt: TGTGCCAGAAGCTTGCAGGGTTACGGCGTGGTGAACACTGAAGCTTTCTTT; cdr3_aa: CARSLQGYGVVNTEAFF
d_call: .; v_call: TRBV6-5; clone_size: .; j_call: TRBJ1-1; cdr3_nt: TGTGCCAGCAGTTACTCTCCAGGGGTCACTGAAGCTTTCTTT; cdr3_aa: CASSYSPGVTEAFF
d_call: .; v_call: TRBV6-5; clone_size: .; j_call: TRBJ2-6; cdr3_nt: TGTGCCAGCCAGCCAGGAGCCTCTGGGGCCAACGTCCTGACTTTC; cdr3_aa: CASQPGASGANVLTF
d_call: TRBD2; v_call: TRBV5-1; clone_size: .; j_call: TRBJ2-5; cdr3_nt: TGCGCCAGCAGCGTGGGACTAGCGGGAGAGACCCAGTACTTC; cdr3_aa: CASSVGLAGETQYF